The entry below describes one T cell receptor (beta chain). Its antigen is undetermined. The data derive from a study of cytomegalovirus exposure and HLA in healthy donors. Study-level points and caveats: Analysis performed later showed TCR beta chains linked to HLA being more clonally expanded than equally common others. The study listed 164 cytomegalovirus-associated TCR beta chains.

The J segment lost 7 bases and the V segment lost 4 bases, leaving 10 bases of the junction unmatched. The CDR3 totals 15 residues. CDR1 and CDR2 (germline): MNHEY, SMNVEV (reference sequence). Vbeta (60) and Jbeta (13) primers were used in the PCR. Original analysis: In a later analysis, tens of millions of unique TCR beta chains included roughly 11 million shared by two or more donors. The data were produced by immunoSEQ multiplex PCR, yet TCRdb's version contains in-frame clones alone and is incomplete. Clone size and the V and J calls come from that table; the DNA yielded D and trimming. Of some 99,000 clones listed, under 80% were seen once; the top ten hold approximately 2%.

The chain carries TRBV27 and TRBJ2-7; 10 nucleotides line up with TRBD1. The sequence was obtained from a man aged 35-49 years in good health and CMV-seronegative. The specimen sequenced was PBMCs. The CDR3 is CASSSRQGAYREQYF. The CDR3 region has the DNA TGTGCCAGCAGTTCACGACAGGGGGCTTATCGAGAGCAGTACTTC.